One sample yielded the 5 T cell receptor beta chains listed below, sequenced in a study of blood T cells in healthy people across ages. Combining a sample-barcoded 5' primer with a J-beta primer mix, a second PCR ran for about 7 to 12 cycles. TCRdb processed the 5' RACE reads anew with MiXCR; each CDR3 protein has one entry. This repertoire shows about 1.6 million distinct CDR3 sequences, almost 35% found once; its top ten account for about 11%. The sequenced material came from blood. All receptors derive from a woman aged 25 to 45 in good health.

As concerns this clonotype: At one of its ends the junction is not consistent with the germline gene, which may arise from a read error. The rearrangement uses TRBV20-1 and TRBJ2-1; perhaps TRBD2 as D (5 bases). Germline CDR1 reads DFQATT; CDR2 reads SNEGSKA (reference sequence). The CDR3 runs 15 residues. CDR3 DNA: TGCAGTGCTAGCCTGGACTTGAGCTCCTACAATGAGGAGTTCTTC. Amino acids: CSASLDLSSYNEEFF.

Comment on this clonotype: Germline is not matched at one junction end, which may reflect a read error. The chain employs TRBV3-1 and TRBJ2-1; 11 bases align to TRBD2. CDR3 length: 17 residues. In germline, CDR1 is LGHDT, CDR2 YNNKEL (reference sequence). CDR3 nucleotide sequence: TGTGCCAGCAGCCCGACCCCGGGACTAGCGGTTTACAATGGGCAGTTCTTC. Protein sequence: CASSPTPGLAVYNGQFF.

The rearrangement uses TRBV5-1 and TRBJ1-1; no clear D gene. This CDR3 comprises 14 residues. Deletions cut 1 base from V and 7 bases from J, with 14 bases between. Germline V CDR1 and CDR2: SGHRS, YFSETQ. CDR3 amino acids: CASSLSPPYGEAFF. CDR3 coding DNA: TGCGCCAGCAGCTTGTCCCCGCCTTATGGTGAAGCTTTCTTT. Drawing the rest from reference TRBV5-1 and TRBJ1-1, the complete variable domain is KAGVTQTPRYLIKTRGQQVTLSCSPISGHRSVSWYQQTPGQGLQFLFEYFSETQRNKGNFPGRFSGRQFSNSRSEMNVSTLELGDSALYLCASSLSPPYGEAFFGQGTRLTVV.

The CDR3 loop reads CASSQDLFGELFF. For the CDR3, the DNA is TGTGCCAGCAGCCAAGATCTGTTCGGGGAGCTGTTTTTT. This sequence joins TRBV3-1 and TRBJ2-2; D is uncertain. V was trimmed by 0 bases and J by 7 bases, leaving 6 bases between them. This CDR3 region has 13 residues. Looked up from germline, CDR1 is LGHDT and CDR2 is YNNKEL (reference sequence). Full variable domain (remainder filled in from reference TRBV3-1 and TRBJ2-2): DTAVSQTPKYLVTQMGNDKSIKCEQNLGHDTMYWYKQDSKKFLKIMFSYNNKELIINETVPNRFSPKSPDKAHLNLHINSLELGDSAVYFCASSQDLFGELFFGEGSRLTVL.

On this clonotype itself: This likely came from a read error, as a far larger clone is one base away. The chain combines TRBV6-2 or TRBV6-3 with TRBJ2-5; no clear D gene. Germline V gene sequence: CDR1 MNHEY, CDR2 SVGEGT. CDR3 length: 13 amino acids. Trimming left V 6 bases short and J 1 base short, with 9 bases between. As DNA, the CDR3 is TGTGCCAGCAGCGCGTGGGGCCAAGAGACCCAGTACTTC. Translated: CASSAWGQETQYF.